The T cell receptor (beta chain) described here comes from a study of T cell changes during pregnancy in multiple sclerosis. Sequencing used immunoSEQ multiplex PCR; TCRdb keeps in-frame clones, though not all of them. This table has 100,000 or so clones, about nine tenths appearing once. The CDR3 loop spans 13 amino acids. V lost 3 bases and J 6 bases, leaving 11 bases between the germline ends. Germline CDR1 reads MNHEY; CDR2 reads SMNVEV (reference sequence). Sample: peripheral blood, taken in the second trimester of pregnancy. The gene calls are TRBV27 and TRBJ1-1; D gene unclear. The clonotype comes from a female donor with multiple sclerosis, enrolled in a pregnancy study. In DNA, the CDR3 is TGTGCCAGCAGTTTGATGAAGTCGGCTGAAGCTTTCTTT. Amino acids: CASSLMKSAEAFF.